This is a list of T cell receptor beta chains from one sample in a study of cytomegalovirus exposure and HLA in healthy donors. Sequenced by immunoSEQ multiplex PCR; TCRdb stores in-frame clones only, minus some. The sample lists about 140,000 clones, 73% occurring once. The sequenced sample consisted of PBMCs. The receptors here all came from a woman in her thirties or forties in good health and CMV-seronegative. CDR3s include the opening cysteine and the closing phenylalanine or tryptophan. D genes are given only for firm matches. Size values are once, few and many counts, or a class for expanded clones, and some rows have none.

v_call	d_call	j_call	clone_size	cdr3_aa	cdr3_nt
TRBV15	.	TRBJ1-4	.	CATSRGSGEYNEKLFF	TGTGCCACCAGCAGAGGATCGGGGGAATATAATGAAAAACTGTTTTTT
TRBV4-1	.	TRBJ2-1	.	CASSQEEGQGEQFF	TGCGCCAGCAGCCAAGAGGAGGGGCAGGGTGAGCAGTTCTTC
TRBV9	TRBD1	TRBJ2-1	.	CASSHGTDSYNEQFF	TGTGCCAGCAGCCATGGGACAGACTCCTACAATGAGCAGTTCTTC
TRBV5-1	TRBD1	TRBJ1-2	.	CASSLDPGQGSYTF	TGCGCCAGCAGCTTGGACCCTGGACAGGGGAGCTACACCTTC
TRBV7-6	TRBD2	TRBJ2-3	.	CASSLGGADTQYF	TGTGCCAGCAGTCTCGGGGGGGCTGATACGCAGTATTTT
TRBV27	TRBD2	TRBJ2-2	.	CASTTHGGFLENTGELFF	TGTGCCAGCACCACTCACGGGGGGTTTCTGGAGAACACCGGGGAGCTGTTTTTT
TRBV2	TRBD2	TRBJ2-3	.	CASRRSGGADTQYF	TGTGCAAGCAGGCGAAGCGGGGGGGCAGATACGCAGTATTTT
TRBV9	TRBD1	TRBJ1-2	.	CASSLSGDRGRYGYTF	TGTGCCAGCAGCCTTAGTGGGGACAGGGGAAGGTATGGCTACACCTTC
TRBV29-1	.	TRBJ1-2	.	CSVHSTNYGYTF	TGCAGCGTTCACAGTACTAACTATGGCTACACCTTC
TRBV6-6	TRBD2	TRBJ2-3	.	CASDRGADTQYF	TGTGCCAGCGATCGGGGGGCAGATACGCAGTATTTT
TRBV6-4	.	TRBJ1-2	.	CASSDTGSGYTF	TGTGCCAGCAGCGACACAGGGAGTGGCTACACCTTC
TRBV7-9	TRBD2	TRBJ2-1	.	CASSLSGSSGYNEQFF	TGTGCCAGCAGCCTCTCCGGGTCTAGCGGCTACAATGAGCAGTTCTTC
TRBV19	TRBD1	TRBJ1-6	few	CASSVMTGSSYNSPLHF	TGTGCCAGTAGTGTTATGACAGGGAGCTCCTATAATTCACCCCTCCACTTT
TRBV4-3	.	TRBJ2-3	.	CASSQDIRRYPSF	TGCGCCAGCAGCCAAGATATTCGAAGATACCCGAGTTTT
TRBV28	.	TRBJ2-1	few	CASFGGNEQFF	TGTGCCAGCTTCGGGGGTAATGAGCAGTTCTTC
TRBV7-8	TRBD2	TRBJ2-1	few	CASSLVTGGYNEQFF	TGTGCCAGCAGCTTAGTAACGGGGGGGTACAATGAGCAGTTCTTC
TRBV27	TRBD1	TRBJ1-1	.	CASSAGGTEAFF	TGTGCCAGCAGCGCAGGGGGCACTGAAGCTTTCTTT
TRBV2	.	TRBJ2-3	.	CASRERTGTLGPLSTDTQYF	TGTGCCAGCAGAGAGAGGACCGGGACTTTGGGTCCCTTAAGCACAGATACGCAGTATTTT
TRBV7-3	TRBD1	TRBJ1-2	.	CASSLGQGGAEGYTF	TGTGCCAGCAGCTTAGGACAGGGAGGCGCGGAGGGCTACACCTTC
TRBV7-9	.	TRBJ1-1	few	CASSPYTEAFF	TGTGCCAGCAGCCCCTACACTGAAGCTTTCTTT
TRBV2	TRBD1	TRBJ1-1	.	CASSEVSGGEAFF	TGTGCCAGCAGTGAAGTGTCAGGGGGTGAAGCTTTCTTT
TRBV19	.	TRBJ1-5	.	CASSIEFGQPQHF	TGTGCCAGTAGTATAGAATTTGGCCAGCCCCAGCATTTT
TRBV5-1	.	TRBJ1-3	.	CANKNSGNTIYF	TGCGCCAACAAGAACTCTGGAAACACCATATATTTT
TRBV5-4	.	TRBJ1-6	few	CASSLVLGTEDSPLHF	TGTGCCAGCAGCTTGGTGCTGGGCACGGAGGATTCACCCCTCCACTTT
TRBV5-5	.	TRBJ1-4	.	CASSFRGGGLGEKLFF	TGTGCCAGCAGCTTTCGCGGGGGGGGGCTCGGTGAAAAACTGTTTTTT
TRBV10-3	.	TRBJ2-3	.	CAIRVTRAENHTDTQYF	TGTGCCATCAGGGTGACTAGAGCGGAAAATCACACAGATACGCAGTATTTT
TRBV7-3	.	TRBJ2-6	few	CASSPIGTGNSGANVLTF	TGTGCCAGCAGCCCAATTGGTACAGGGAACTCTGGGGCCAACGTCCTGACTTTC
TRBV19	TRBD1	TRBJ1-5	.	CASSQGARQPQHF	TGTGCCAGTAGCCAGGGGGCTCGCCAGCCCCAGCATTTT
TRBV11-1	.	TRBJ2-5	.	CASSHLTSRETQYF	TGTGCCAGCAGCCACTTAACCTCCCGGGAGACCCAGTACTTC
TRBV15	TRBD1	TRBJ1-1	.	CATSRTGGWTEAFF	TGTGCCACCAGCAGGACAGGGGGATGGACTGAAGCTTTCTTT
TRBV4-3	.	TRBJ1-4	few	CASSQDSQGDNEKLFF	TGCGCCAGCAGCCAAGATAGCCAGGGCGATAATGAAAAACTGTTTTTT
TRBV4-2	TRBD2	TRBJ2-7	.	CASSQGLAGTTYEQYF	TGTGCCAGCAGCCAAGGACTAGCGGGAACCACCTACGAGCAGTACTTC
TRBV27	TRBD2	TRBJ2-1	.	CASSTLAGGINEQFF	TGTGCCAGCAGCACCCTAGCGGGGGGGATCAATGAGCAGTTCTTC
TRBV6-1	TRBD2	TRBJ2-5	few	CASASGGQETQYF	TGTGCCAGTGCTAGCGGGGGGCAAGAGACCCAGTACTTC
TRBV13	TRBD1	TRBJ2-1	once	CASSAGGQYNEQFF	TGTGCCAGCAGCGCAGGGGGTCAGTACAATGAGCAGTTCTTC
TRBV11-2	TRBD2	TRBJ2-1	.	CASSTGLAGTLYNEQFF	TGTGCCAGCAGCACGGGACTAGCGGGGACTCTATACAATGAGCAGTTCTTC
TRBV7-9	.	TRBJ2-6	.	CASRKGGDGANVLTF	TGTGCCTCCCGGAAGGGGGGGGACGGGGCCAACGTCCTGACTTTC
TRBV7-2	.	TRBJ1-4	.	CASSLMQANEKLFF	TGTGCCAGCAGCTTGATGCAGGCTAATGAAAAACTGTTTTTT
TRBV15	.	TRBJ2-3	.	CATSILQARTDTQYF	TGTGCCACCAGCATCCTTCAGGCCCGCACAGATACGCAGTATTTT
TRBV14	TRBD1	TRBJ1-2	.	CASSPLGQDYGYTF	TGTGCCAGCAGCCCCCTGGGACAGGACTATGGCTACACCTTC
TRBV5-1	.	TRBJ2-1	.	CASSLTGPHEQFF	TGCGCCAGCAGCTTGACAGGGCCTCATGAGCAGTTCTTC
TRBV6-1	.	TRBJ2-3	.	CASSAALGPRGTDTQYF	TGTGCCAGCAGTGCCGCCTTGGGCCCGCGGGGAACAGATACGCAGTATTTT
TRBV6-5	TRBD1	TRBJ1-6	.	CASSYYRGDSPLHF	TGTGCCAGCAGTTACTACAGGGGAGATTCACCCCTCCACTTT
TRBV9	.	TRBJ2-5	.	CASSVGTEETQYF	TGTGCCAGCAGCGTAGGGACTGAAGAGACCCAGTACTTC
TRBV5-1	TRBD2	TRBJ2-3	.	CASSSGGGTDTQYF	TGCGCCAGCAGCTCTGGGGGGGGGACAGATACGCAGTATTTT
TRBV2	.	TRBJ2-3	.	CASGPQGNADTQYF	TGTGCCAGCGGGCCTCAGGGGAATGCTGATACGCAGTATTTT
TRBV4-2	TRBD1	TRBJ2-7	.	CASSQEPGGNEQYF	TGTGCCAGCAGCCAAGAACCAGGGGGTAACGAGCAGTACTTC
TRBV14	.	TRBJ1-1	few	CASSRAPGSMNTEAFF	TGTGCCAGCAGCCGAGCTCCCGGGAGCATGAACACTGAAGCTTTCTTT
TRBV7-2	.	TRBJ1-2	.	CASSPGGRNYGYTF	TGTGCCAGCAGCCCCGGGGGGCGGAACTATGGCTACACCTTC
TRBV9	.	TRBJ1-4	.	CASSDPADVGEKLFF	TGTGCCAGCAGCGATCCAGCGGACGTGGGAGAAAAACTGTTTTTT
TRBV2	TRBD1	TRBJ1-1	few	CASIQDRLNTEAFF	TGTGCCAGCATTCAGGACAGGTTGAACACTGAAGCTTTCTTT
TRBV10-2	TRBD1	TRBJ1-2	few	CASSLGQGNSGYTF	TGCGCCAGCAGTTTGGGACAGGGGAATTCTGGCTACACCTTC
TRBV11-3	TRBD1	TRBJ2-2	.	CASSSLTGGPGELFF	TGTGCCAGCAGCTCCCTGACAGGGGGTCCCGGGGAGCTGTTTTTT
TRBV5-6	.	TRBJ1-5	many	CASSSGGSNQPQHF	TGTGCCAGCAGCTCCGGGGGTAGCAATCAGCCCCAGCATTTT
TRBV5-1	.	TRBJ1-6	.	CASSQRQADNSPLHF	TGCGCCAGCAGCCAGAGACAGGCCGATAATTCACCCCTCCACTTT